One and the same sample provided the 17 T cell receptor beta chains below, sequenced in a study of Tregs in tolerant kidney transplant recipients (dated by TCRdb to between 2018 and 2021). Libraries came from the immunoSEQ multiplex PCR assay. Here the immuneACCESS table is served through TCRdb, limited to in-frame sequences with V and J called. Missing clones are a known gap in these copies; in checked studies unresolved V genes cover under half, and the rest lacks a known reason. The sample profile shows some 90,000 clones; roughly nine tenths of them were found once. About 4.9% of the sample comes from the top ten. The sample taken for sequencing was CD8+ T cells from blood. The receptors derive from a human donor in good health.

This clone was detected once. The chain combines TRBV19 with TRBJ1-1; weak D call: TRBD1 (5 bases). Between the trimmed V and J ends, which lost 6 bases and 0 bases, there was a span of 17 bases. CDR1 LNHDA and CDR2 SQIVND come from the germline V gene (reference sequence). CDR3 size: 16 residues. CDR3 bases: TGTGCCAGTAGGAGCATAGGGAGGACACTGAACACTGAAGCTTTCTTT. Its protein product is CASRSIGRTLNTEAFF. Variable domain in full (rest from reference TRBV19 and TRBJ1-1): DGGITQSPKYLFRKEGQNVTLSCEQNLNHDAMYWYRQDPGQGLRLIYYSQIVNDFQKGDIAEGYSVSREKKESFPLTVTSAQKNPTAFYLCASRSIGRTLNTEAFFGQGTRLTVV.

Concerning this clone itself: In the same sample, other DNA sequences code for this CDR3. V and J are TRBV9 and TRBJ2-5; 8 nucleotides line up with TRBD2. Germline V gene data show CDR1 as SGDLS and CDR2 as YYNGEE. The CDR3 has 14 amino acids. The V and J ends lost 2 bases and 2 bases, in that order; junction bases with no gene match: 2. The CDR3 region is CASSVGGGQETQYF. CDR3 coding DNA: TGTGCCAGCAGCGTCGGGGGGGGACAAGAGACCCAGTACTTC.

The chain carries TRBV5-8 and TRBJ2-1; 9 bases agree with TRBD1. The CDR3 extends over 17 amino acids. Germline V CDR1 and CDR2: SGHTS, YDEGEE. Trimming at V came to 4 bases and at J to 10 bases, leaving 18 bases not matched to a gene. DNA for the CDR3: TGTGCCAGCAGCCCGGGCCGGAGACAGGGGGTAAAGTACGAGCAGTTCTTC. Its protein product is CASSPGRRQGVKYEQFF.

The CDR3 DNA is TGTGCCAGCAGCTTACTGGATAGGGGACACCTAGGAGGAGAGCAGTTCTTC. It encodes CASSLLDRGHLGGEQFF. The J gene is TRBJ2-1, the V gene TRBV7-9; weak D call: TRBD1 (6 bases). This CDR3 spans 17 amino acids. Trimming left V 2 bases short and J 10 bases short, with 24 bases between. Germline-derived CDR1 and CDR2 are SEHNR and FQNEAQ (reference sequence).

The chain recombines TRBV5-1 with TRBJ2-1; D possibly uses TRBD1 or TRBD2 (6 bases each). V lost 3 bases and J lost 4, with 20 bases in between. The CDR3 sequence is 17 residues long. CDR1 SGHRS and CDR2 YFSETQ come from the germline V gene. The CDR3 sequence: CASSWGAQGKAYNEQFF. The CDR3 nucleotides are TGCGCCAGCAGCTGGGGGGCACAGGGAAAGGCTTACAATGAGCAGTTCTTC. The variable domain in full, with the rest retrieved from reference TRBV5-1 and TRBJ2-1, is KAGVTQTPRYLIKTRGQQVTLSCSPISGHRSVSWYQQTPGQGLQFLFEYFSETQRNKGNFPGRFSGRQFSNSRSEMNVSTLELGDSALYLCASSWGAQGKAYNEQFFGPGTRLTVL.

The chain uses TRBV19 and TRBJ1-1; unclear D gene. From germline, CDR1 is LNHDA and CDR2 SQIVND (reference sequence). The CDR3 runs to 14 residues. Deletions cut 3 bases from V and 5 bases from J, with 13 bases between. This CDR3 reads CASSMARLGTEAFF. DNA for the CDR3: TGTGCCAGTAGTATGGCCAGGCTAGGGACTGAAGCTTTCTTT.

The CDR3 DNA is TGCACCAGCACCCCGAATGGCGGGAGCTCTTACAATGAGCAGTTCTTC. It translates to CTSTPNGGSSYNEQFF. This rearrangement joins TRBV1 to TRBJ2-1; TRBD2, the D gene given by the table, was not confirmed from the DNA. TRBV1 is labeled a pseudogene. This CDR3 contains 16 residues.

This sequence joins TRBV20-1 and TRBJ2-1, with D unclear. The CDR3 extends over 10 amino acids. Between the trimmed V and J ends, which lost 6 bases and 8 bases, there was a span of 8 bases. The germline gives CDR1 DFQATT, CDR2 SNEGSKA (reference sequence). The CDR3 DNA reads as TGCAGTGCAGGGCGCGATGAGCAGTTCTTC. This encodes CSAGRDEQFF.

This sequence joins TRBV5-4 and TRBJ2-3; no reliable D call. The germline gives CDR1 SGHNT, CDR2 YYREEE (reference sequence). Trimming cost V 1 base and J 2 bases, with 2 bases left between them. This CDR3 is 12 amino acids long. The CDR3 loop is CASSLFTDTQYF. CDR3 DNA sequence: TGTGCCAGCAGCTTGTTCACAGATACGCAGTATTTT. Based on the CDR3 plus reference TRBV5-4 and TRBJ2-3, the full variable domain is ETGVTQSPTHLIKTRGQQVTLRCSSQSGHNTVSWYQQALGQGPQFIFQYYREEENGRGNFPPRFSGLQFPNYSSELNVNALELDDSALYLCASSLFTDTQYFGPGTRLTVL.

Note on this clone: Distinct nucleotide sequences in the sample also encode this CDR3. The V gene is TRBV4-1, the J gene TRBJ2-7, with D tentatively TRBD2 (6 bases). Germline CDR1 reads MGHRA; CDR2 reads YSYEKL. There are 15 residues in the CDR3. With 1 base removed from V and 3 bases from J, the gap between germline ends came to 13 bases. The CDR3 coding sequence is TGCGCCAGCAGCCAAGTACCAGGGAGGAGCTACGAGCAGTACTTC. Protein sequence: CASSQVPGRSYEQYF.

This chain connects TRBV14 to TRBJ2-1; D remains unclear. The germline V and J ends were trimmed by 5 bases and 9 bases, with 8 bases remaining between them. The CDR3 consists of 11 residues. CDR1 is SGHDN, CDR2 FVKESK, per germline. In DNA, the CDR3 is TGTGCCAGCAGCATGACTGGTGAGCAGTTCTTC. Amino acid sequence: CASSMTGEQFF. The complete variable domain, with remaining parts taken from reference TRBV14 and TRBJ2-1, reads EAGVTQFPSHSVIEKGQTVTLRCDPISGHDNLYWYRRVMGKEIKFLLHFVKESKQDESGMPNNRFLAERTGGTYSTLKVQPAELEDSGVYFCASSMTGEQFFGPGTRLTVL.

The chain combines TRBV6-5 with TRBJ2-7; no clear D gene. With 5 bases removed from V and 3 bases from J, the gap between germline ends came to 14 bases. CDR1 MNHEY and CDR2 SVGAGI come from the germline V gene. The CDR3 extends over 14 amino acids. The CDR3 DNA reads TGTGCCAGCAGTCTCGTGGGCAGCCTCTACGAGCAGTACTTC. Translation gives CASSLVGSLYEQYF.

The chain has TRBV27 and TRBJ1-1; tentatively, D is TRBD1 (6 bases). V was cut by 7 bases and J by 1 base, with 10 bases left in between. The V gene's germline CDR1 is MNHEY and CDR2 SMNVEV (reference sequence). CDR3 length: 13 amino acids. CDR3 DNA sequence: TGTGCCAGCACCTCGGACAGGAACACTGAAGCTTTCTTT. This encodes CASTSDRNTEAFF.

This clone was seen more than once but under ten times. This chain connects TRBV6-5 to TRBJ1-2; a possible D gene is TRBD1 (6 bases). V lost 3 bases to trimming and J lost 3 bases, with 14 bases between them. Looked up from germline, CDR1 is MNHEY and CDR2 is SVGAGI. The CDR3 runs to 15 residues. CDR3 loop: CASSYQGGGDYGYTF. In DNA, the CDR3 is TGTGCCAGCAGTTATCAGGGAGGGGGGGACTATGGCTACACCTTC.

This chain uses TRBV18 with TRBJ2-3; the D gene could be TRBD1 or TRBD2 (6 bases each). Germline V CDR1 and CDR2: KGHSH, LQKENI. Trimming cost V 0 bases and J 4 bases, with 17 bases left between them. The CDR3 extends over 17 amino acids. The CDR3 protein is CASSPPERRGLADTQYF. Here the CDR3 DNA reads TGTGCCAGCTCACCACCGGAGAGACGGGGGCTTGCAGATACGCAGTATTTT.

Here the CDR3 reads CASSISGGAVDTQYF. The CDR3 DNA reads TGTGCCAGCAGCATTAGCGGGGGGGCTGTGGATACGCAGTATTTT. The rearrangement uses TRBV9 and TRBJ2-3; 11 positions match TRBD2. There are 15 residues in the CDR3. CDR1 SGDLS and CDR2 YYNGEE come from the germline V gene. J was trimmed by 6 bases and V by 4 bases; bases with no gene match: 7.

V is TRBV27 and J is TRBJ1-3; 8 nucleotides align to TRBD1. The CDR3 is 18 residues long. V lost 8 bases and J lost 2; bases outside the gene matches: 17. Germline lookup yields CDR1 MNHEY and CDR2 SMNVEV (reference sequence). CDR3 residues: CASSSLYWPDRAGNTIYF. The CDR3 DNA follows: TGTGCCAGCTCCTCCTTGTATTGGCCGGACAGGGCTGGAAACACCATATATTTT.